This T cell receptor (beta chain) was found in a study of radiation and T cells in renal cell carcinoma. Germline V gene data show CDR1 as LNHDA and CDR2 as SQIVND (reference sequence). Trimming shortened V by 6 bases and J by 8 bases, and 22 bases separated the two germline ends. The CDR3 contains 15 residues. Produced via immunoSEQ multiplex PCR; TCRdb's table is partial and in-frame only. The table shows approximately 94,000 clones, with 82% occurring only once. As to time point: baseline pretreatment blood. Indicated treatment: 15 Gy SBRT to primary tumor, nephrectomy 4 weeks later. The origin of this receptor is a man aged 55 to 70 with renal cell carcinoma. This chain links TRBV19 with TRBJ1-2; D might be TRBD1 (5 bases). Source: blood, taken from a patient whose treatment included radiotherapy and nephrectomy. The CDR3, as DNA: TGTGCCAGTAGCGGTACGGGTGGGACGCTTGAGGGCTACACCTTC. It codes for CASSGTGGTLEGYTF.